Listed below are T cell receptor beta chains from one sample, sequenced in a study of blood T cell repertoires in COVID-19. Repertoires were generated with immunoSEQ multiplex PCR, while TCRdb's copy carries only in-frame clones and drops some. The data hold roughly 21,000 clones, with approximately 88% observed a single time. Sequencing was performed on peripheral blood. The receptors come from a man aged 40-49 years with acute or convalescent COVID-19. The CDR3 runs from the conserved cysteine through the conserved F or W. The D gene is left open where the match is weak. Clone size, where shown, is once, few, many, or a class for clones that have expanded.

clone_size d_call j_call v_call cdr3_aa cdr3_nt
- TRBD2 TRBJ2-7 TRBV14 CASSRVAGTYEQYF TGTGCCAGCAGCCGGGTAGCGGGTACCTACGAGCAGTACTTC
- TRBD2 TRBJ2-5 TRBV5-1 CASSETSGDWKTQYF TGCGCCAGCAGCGAGACTAGCGGGGATTGGAAGACCCAGTACTTC
once - TRBJ1-5 TRBV3-1/TRBV3-2 CASSQGTLNQPQHF TGTGCCAGCAGCCAAGGGACACTCAATCAGCCCCAGCATTTT
- TRBD1 TRBJ1-2 TRBV6-5 CASRPTGGDGYTF TGTGCCAGCAGGCCGACAGGGGGCGATGGCTACACCTTC
- - TRBJ1-1 TRBV30 CAWSEGQGLSEAFF TGTGCCTGGAGTGAGGGGCAGGGACTCTCTGAAGCTTTCTTT
once TRBD1 TRBJ2-7 TRBV27 CASSYRQGLPNLYEQYF TGTGCCAGCAGTTACCGACAGGGGCTCCCGAACTTATACGAGCAGTACTTC
- - TRBJ1-1 TRBV30 CAWSVTRGTGTEAFF TGTGCCTGGAGTGTGACTCGCGGGACGGGGACTGAAGCTTTCTTT
- TRBD1 TRBJ2-2 TRBV5-1 CASSINRGDTGELFF TGCGCCAGCAGCATCAACAGGGGGGACACCGGGGAGCTGTTTTTT
- TRBD1 TRBJ1-2 TRBV3-1/TRBV3-2 CASSQTPTGNLGYTF TGTGCCAGCAGCCAAACCCCGACAGGGAACCTTGGCTACACCTTC
- - TRBJ1-1 TRBV9 CASSTLEGGTEAFF TGTGCCAGCAGCACACTTGAGGGTGGCACTGAAGCTTTCTTT
once TRBD1 TRBJ1-2 TRBV10-3 CAISGDRVDGYTF TGTGCCATCAGTGGAGACAGGGTGGATGGCTACACCTTC
- TRBD2 TRBJ2-3 TRBV29-1 CSVEAGGQNTQYF TGCAGCGTTGAGGCGGGGGGGCAAAATACGCAGTATTTT
- TRBD2 TRBJ2-2 TRBV19 CASSIWLADTGELFF TGTGCCAGTAGTATCTGGCTAGCGGACACCGGGGAGCTGTTTTTT
- TRBD1 TRBJ1-3 TRBV6-1 CASSEIWDRVSGNTIYF TGTGCCAGCAGTGAAATCTGGGACAGGGTGTCTGGAAACACCATATATTTT
- TRBD1 TRBJ1-2 TRBV19 CASRTGLSYGYTF TGTGCCAGTAGGACAGGGTTAAGCTATGGCTACACCTTC
- - TRBJ1-2 TRBV4-1 CASSRPGLGDIDGYTF TGCGCCAGCAGCCGTCCTGGCCTAGGGGACATTGATGGCTACACCTTC
- TRBD1 TRBJ1-1 TRBV6-1 CASSLQGADTEAFF TGTGCCAGCAGCCTCCAGGGGGCAGACACTGAAGCTTTCTTT
- TRBD1 TRBJ2-5 TRBV5-1 CASSLDATGGINVETQYF TGCGCCAGCAGTCTCGACGCGACAGGGGGCATCAACGTAGAGACCCAGTACTTC
- - TRBJ1-3 TRBV5-8 CASSPLGGVGNTIYF TGTGCCAGCAGCCCCCTAGGGGGGGTCGGAAACACCATATATTTT